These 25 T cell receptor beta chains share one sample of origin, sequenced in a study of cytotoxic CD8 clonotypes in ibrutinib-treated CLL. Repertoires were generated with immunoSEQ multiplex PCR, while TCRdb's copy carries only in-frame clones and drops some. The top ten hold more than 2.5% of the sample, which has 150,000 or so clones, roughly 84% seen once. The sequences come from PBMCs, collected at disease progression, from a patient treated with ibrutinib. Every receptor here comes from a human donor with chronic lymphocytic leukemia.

The CDR3 loop is CASSTGARALLNYGYTF. The CDR3 DNA reads TGTGCCAGTAGTACCGGGGCGCGGGCCCTTCTTAACTATGGCTACACCTTC. The rearrangement uses TRBV19 and TRBJ1-2; possibly TRBD1 for D (5 bases). CDR3 length: 17 amino acids. CDR1 and CDR2 from the germline V gene are LNHDA and SQIVND (reference sequence). The ends were cut back, 4 bases at V and 1 base at J, with 19 bases in the middle.

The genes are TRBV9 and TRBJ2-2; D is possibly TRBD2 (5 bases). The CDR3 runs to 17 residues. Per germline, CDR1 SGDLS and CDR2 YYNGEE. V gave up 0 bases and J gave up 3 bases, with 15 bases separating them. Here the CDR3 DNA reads TGTGCCAGCAGCGTAGAGACTACCGGTGGTTACACCGGGGAGCTGTTTTTT. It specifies CASSVETTGGYTGELFF. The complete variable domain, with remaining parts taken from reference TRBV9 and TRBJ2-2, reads DSGVTQTPKHLITATGQRVTLRCSPRSGDLSVYWYQQSLDQGLQFLIQYYNGEERAKGNILERFSAQQFPDLHSELNLSSLELGDSALYFCASSVETTGGYTGELFFGEGSRLTVL.

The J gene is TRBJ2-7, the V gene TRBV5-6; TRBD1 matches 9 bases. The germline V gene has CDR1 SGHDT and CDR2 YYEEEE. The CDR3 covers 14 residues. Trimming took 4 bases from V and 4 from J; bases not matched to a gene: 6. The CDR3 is CASSPIDRGYEQYF. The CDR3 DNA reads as TGTGCCAGCAGCCCAATTGACAGGGGGTACGAGCAGTACTTC.

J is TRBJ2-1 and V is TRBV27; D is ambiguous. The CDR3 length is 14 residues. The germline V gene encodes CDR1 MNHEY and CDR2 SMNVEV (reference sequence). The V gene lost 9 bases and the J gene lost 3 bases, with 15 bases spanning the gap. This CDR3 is CASWAVGHYNEQFF. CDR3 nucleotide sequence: TGTGCCAGTTGGGCCGTGGGCCACTACAATGAGCAGTTCTTC.

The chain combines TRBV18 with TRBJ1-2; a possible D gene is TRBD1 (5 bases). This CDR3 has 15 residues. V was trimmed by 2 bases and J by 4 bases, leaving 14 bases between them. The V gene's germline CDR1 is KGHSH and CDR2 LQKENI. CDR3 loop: CASSPWPGFPYGYTF. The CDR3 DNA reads TGTGCCAGCTCACCATGGCCAGGGTTCCCCTATGGCTACACCTTC.

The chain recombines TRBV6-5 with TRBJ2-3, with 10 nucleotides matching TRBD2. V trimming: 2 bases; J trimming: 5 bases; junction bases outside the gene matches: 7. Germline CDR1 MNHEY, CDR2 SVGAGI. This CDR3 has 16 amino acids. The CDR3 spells CASSYGIAGGRDTQYF. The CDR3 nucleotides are TGTGCCAGCAGTTACGGGATAGCGGGAGGACGAGATACGCAGTATTTT.

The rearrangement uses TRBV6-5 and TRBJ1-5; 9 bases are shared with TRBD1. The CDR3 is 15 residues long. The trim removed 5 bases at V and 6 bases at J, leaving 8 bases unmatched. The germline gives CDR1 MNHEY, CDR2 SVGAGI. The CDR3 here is CASSRGTGRGQPQHF. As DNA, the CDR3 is TGTGCCAGCAGTCGGGGGACAGGGCGGGGTCAGCCCCAGCATTTT.

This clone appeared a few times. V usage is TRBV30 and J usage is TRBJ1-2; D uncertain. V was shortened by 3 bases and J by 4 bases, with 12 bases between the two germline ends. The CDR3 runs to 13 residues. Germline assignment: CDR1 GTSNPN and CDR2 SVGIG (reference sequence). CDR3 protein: CAWRRTSGYGYTF. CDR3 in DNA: TGTGCCTGGAGACGCACCAGCGGCTATGGCTACACCTTC. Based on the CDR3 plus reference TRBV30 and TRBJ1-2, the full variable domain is SQTIHQWPATLVQPVGSPLSLECTVEGTSNPNLYWYRQAAGRGLQLLFYSVGIGQISSEVPQNLSASRPQDRQFILSSKKLLLSDSGFYLCAWRRTSGYGYTFGSGTRLTVV.

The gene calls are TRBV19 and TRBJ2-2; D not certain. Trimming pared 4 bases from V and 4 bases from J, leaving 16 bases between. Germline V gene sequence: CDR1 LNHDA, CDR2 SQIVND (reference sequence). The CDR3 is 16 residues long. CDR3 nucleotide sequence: TGTGCCAGTAGTAATATGGGTCTCCGTCGCACCGGGGAGCTGTTTTTT. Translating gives CASSNMGLRRTGELFF.

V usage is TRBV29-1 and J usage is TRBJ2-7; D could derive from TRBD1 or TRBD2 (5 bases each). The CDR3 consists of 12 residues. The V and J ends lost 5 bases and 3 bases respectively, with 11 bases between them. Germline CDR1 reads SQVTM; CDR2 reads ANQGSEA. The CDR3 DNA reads TGCAGCGTTACTAGGACAAACTACGAGCAGTACTTC. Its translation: CSVTRTNYEQYF.

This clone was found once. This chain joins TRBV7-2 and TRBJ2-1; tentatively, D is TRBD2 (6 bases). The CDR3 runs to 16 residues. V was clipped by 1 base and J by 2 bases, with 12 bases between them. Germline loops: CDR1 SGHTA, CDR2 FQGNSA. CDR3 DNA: TGTGCCAGCAGCTTAGAGGGACTTACAACCTACAATGAGCAGTTCTTC. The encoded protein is CASSLEGLTTYNEQFF. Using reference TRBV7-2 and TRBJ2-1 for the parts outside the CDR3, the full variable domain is GAGVSQSPSNKVTEKGKDVELRCDPISGHTALYWYRQSLGQGLEFLIYFQGNSAPDKSGLPSDRFSAERTGGSVSTLTIQRTQQEDSAVYLCASSLEGLTTYNEQFFGPGTRLTVL.

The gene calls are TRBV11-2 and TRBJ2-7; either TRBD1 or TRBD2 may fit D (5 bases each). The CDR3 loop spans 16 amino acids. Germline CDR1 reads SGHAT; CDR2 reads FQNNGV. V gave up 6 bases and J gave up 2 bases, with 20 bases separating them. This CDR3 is CASSYGARDATYEQYF. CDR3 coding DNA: TGTGCCAGCAGTTACGGGGCTCGGGATGCGACCTACGAGCAGTACTTC.

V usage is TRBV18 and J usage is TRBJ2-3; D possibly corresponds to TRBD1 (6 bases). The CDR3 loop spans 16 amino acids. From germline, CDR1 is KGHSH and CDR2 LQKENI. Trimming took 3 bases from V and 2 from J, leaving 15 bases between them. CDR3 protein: CASSPEDRPLTDTQYF. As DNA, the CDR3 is TGTGCCAGCTCACCCGAAGACAGGCCCCTCACAGATACGCAGTATTTT.

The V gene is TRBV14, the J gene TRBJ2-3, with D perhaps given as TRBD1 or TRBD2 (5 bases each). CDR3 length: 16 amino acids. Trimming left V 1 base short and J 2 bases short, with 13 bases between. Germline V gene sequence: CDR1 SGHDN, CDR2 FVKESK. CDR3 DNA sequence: TGTGCCAGCAGCCAAGGTCCGGGACGAAACACAGATACGCAGTATTTT. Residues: CASSQGPGRNTDTQYF.

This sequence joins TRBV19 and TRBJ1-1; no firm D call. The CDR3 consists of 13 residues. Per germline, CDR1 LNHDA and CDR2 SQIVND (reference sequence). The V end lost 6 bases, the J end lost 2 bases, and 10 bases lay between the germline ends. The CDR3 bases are TGTGCCAGTAGGGACCGGTTAAACACTGAAGCTTTCTTT. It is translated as CASRDRLNTEAFF. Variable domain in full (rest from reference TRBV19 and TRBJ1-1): DGGITQSPKYLFRKEGQNVTLSCEQNLNHDAMYWYRQDPGQGLRLIYYSQIVNDFQKGDIAEGYSVSREKKESFPLTVTSAQKNPTAFYLCASRDRLNTEAFFGQGTRLTVV.

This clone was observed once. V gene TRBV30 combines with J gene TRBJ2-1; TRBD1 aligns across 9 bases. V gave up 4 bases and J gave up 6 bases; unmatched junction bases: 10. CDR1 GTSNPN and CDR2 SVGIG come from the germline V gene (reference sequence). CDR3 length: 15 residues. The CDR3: CAWTEGQGTGNEQFF. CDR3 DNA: TGTGCCTGGACTGAAGGACAGGGGACGGGCAATGAGCAGTTCTTC.

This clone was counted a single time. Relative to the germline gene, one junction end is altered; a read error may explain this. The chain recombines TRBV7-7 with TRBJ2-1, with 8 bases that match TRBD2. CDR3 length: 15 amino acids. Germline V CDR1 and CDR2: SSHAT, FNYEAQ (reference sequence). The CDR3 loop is CASSSGLAAGDEQFF. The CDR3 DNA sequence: TGTGCTAGCAGCTCCGGACTAGCTGCCGGCGATGAGCAGTTCTTC. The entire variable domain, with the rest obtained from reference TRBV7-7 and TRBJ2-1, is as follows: GAGVSQSPRYKVTKRGQDVTLRCDPISSHATLYWYQQALGQGPEFLTYFNYEAQPDKSGLPSDRFSAERPEGSISTLTIQRTEQRDSAMYRCASSSGLAAGDEQFFGPGTRLTVL.

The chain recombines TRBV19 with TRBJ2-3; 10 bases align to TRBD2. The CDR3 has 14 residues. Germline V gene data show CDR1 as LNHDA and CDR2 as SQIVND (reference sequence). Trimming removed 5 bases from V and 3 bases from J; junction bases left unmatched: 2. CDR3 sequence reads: CASSSSGRTDTQYF. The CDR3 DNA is TGTGCCAGTAGTTCTAGCGGGAGAACAGATACGCAGTATTTT.

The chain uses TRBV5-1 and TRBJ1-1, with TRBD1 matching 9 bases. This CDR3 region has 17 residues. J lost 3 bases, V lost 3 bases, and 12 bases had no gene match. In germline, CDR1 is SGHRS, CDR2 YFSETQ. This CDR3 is CASSYSGTGYRDTEAFF. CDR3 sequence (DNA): TGCGCCAGCAGCTATTCCGGGACAGGGTATAGGGACACTGAAGCTTTCTTT.

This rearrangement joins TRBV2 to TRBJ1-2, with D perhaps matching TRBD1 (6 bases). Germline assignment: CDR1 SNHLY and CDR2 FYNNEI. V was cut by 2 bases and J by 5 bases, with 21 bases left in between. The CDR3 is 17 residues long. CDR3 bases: TGTGCCAGCAGTGAATTTTTGGGGGCTCTACCACCTTATGGCTACACCTTC. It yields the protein CASSEFLGALPPYGYTF.

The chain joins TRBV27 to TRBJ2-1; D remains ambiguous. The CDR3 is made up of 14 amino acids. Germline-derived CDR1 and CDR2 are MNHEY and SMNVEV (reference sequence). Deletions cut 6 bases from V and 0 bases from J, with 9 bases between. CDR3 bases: TGTGCCAGCAGCCGTCCGAGCTCCTACAATGAGCAGTTCTTC. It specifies CASSRPSSYNEQFF.

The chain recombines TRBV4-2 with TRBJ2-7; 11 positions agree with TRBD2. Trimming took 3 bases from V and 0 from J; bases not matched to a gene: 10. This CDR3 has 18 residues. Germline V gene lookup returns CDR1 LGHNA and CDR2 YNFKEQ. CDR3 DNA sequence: TGTGCCAGCAGCCAGGCATTGAGGACTAGCGGGTACTCCTACGAGCAGTACTTC. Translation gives CASSQALRTSGYSYEQYF.

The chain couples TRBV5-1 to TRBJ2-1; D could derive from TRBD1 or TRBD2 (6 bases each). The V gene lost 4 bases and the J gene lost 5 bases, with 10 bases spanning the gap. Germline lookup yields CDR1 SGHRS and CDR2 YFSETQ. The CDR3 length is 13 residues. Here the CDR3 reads CASSRGDDNEQFF. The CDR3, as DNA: TGCGCCAGCAGCAGGGGGGATGACAATGAGCAGTTCTTC.

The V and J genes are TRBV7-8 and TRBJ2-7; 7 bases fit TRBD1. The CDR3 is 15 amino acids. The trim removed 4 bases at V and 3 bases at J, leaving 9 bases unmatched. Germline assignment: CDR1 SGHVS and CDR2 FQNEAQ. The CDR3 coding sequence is TGTGCCAGCAGCTGGACCGGGACAGACAACTACGAGCAGTACTTC. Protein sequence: CASSWTGTDNYEQYF.

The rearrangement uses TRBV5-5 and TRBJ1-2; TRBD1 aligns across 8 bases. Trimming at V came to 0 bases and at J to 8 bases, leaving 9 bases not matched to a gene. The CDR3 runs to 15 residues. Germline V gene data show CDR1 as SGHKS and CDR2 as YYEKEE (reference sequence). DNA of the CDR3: TGTGCCAGCAGCTTGGAGACAGGGGCCGCGTGGGGCTACACCTTC. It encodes CASSLETGAAWGYTF. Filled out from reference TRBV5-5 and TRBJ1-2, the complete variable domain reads DAGVTQSPTHLIKTRGQQVTLRCSPISGHKSVSWYQQVLGQGPQFIFQYYEKEERGRGNFPDRFSARQFPNYSSELNVNALLLGDSALYLCASSLETGAAWGYTFGSGTRLTVV.